What follows is one TCR beta chain and its context. Its binding antigen is unknown. No qualities accompany the bases; no much larger clone lies one base away. The CDR3 goes from the cysteine to the phenylalanine over 17 residues. Just CDR3 DNA is preserved here, 51 bases in frame from base 1. CDR1 is given as LGHDT and CDR2 as YNNKEL, both from the germline V gene (reference sequence). The V and J ends are trimmed by 2 bases and 5 bases, leaving 20 bases between them. This record comes from a study of blood T cell repertoires in COVID-19 (dated by TCRdb to the early 2020s). About the study as a whole: Samples covering the acute and convalescent phases of COVID-19 were provided by collaborators in the United States, Italy and Spain. Samples came from the ongoing ImmuneRACE study (first 160 participants) plus 1,254 subjects from 6 global collaborators. The repertoires were made available in a free public database intended to serve as a resource for research on the immune response to SARS-CoV-2. The prospective study material was composed of cDNA or gDNA derived from T cells, B-cell-depleted T cells, or PBMCs. Where available, HLA class I and class II types were taken from metadata supplied by the sample provider and were not determined by assay-based typing. Sample metadata almost always included a de-identified subject ID, COVID-19 status, age in years and sex. The dataset comprised deeply sampled blood TCRbeta repertoires from subjects exposed to, actively infected with, or recovered from COVID-19.

General findings and caveats noted by the study authors: How much clinical and demographic metadata was included differed by source and by participant, and the metadata was provided uncurated.

The collaborating institutions used their own protocols to collect whole blood in K2EDTA tubes. For TCRbeta analysis, collaborators shipped samples as frozen whole blood, isolated PBMCs, or DNA extracted from either of those sample types. The immunoSEQ Assay, a bias-controlled multiplex PCR, was used to amplify TCRbeta CDR3 regions from genomic DNA. On the authors' methods: Within the assay, amplification of reference gene primers was used to estimate how many nucleated cells each sample contained. To quantify the absolute abundance of each unique TCRbeta CDR3 rearrangement, sequence reads were collapsed and filtered. For each sample, productive Simpson clonality was calculated as the square root of Simpson's diversity index across productive rearrangements. TCRdb holds this immuneACCESS table with in-frame rearrangements only. Some clones are missing; in checked studies, unresolved V genes explain under half, and the rest has no known cause. V and J calls and clone size follow that table, whereas D and trimming were derived from the DNA. For this sample there are 150,000 to 180,000 clones; around 84% appear just once. The leading ten clones occupy roughly 1.5% of the sample.

Sequencing was carried out using peripheral blood. The receptor was isolated from a man older than 75 with acute or convalescent COVID-19. Recombination joined TRBV3-1 (or the pseudogene TRBV3-2) with TRBJ2-3; the D gene is perhaps TRBD2, from 7 matching bases. The CDR3 here reads CASSQSRGAPFGDTQYF. The DNA sequence follows: TGTGCCAGCAGCCAAAGTCGGGGGGCGCCCTTCGGAGATACGCAGTATTTT.